Following are 2 T cell receptor beta chains from one sample sequenced in a study of cytomegalovirus exposure and HLA in healthy donors. TCRdb's table, derived via immunoSEQ multiplex PCR, lists solely in-frame clones and lacks some. The sample lists tens of thousands of clones, about 90% occurring once. Sequencing was performed on PBMCs. The receptors derive from a man aged 18-30 years in good health and CMV-seronegative.

The chain couples TRBV6-6 to TRBJ2-1, with TRBD1 matching 9 bases. This CDR3 contains 13 residues. V shed 5 bases, J shed 9 bases, and the junction held 5 bases outside the gene matches. CDR1 and CDR2 (germline): MNHNY, SVGAGI (reference sequence). This CDR3 is CASSRDRVGEQFF. CDR3 nucleotide sequence: TGTGCCAGCAGTCGGGACAGGGTCGGTGAGCAGTTCTTC.

This chain links TRBV2 with TRBJ1-5; weak D call: TRBD1 (6 bases). With 4 bases removed from V and 6 bases from J, the gap between germline ends came to 16 bases. This CDR3 is 15 amino acids long. Looked up from germline, CDR1 is SNHLY and CDR2 is FYNNEI. In DNA, the CDR3 is TGTGCCAGCAGTGGTGGGGGGGCGCTGAGTCAGCCCCAGCATTTT. Translating it yields CASSGGGALSQPQHF. The variable domain in full, with the rest retrieved from reference TRBV2 and TRBJ1-5, is EPEVTQTPSHQVTQMGQEVILRCVPISNHLYFYWYRQILGQKVEFLVSFYNNEISEKSEIFDDQFSVERPDGSNFTLKIRSTKLEDSAMYFCASSGGGALSQPQHFGDGTRLSIL.